Listed here are 5 T cell receptor beta chains from one sample, sequenced in a study of cytomegalovirus exposure and HLA in healthy donors (TCRdb year 2017). Libraries were prepared through the immunoSEQ multiplex PCR assay. The multiplex PCR relied on a mix of 60 forward primers for TCR Vbeta segments and 13 reverse primers for TCR Jbeta segments. TCRdb took over this immuneACCESS table, retaining in-frame rearrangements with V and J assigned. Such tables are incomplete; in checked studies, under half of the missing clones stem from an unresolved V gene, and the remainder is unexplained. The sample data list roughly 100,000 clones, and more than 75% of these were observed just once. The ten largest account for about 5.7% of the sample. The sample consisted of PBMCs. Receptors originate from a woman between 18 and 29 years old in good health and CMV-seropositive.

V is TRBV19 and J is TRBJ1-4; TRBD1 matches at 10 bases. Germline V lookup: CDR1 LNHDA, CDR2 SQIVND (reference sequence). The J segment lost 6 bases and the V segment lost 5 bases, leaving 6 bases of the junction unmatched. This CDR3 is built from 15 residues. The CDR3 loop reads CASSPRQGAYEKLFF. The DNA of the CDR3 is TGTGCCAGTAGTCCCCGACAGGGGGCTTATGAAAAACTGTTTTTT.

The gene calls are TRBV7-6 and TRBJ2-1, with TRBD2 identical over 16 bases. V lost 1 base and J lost 5; bases outside the gene matches: 14. The germline CDR1 and CDR2 sequences are SGHVS and FNYEAQ. The CDR3 contains 21 residues. CDR3 in DNA: TGTGCCAGCAGCTTAGTGCCTCTTGGGACTAGCGGGAGGGCCGGGAACAATGAGCAGTTCTTC. Translation gives CASSLVPLGTSGRAGNNEQFF.

This chain links TRBV7-9 with TRBJ1-2; tentatively, D is TRBD1 (5 bases). V was trimmed by 0 bases and J by 4 bases, leaving 6 bases between them. The CDR3 sequence is 13 residues long. CDR1 and CDR2 from the germline V gene are SEHNR and FQNEAQ (reference sequence). CDR3 bases: TGTGCCAGCAGCTTAGCGGGGCTCTATGGCTACACCTTC. Translation: CASSLAGLYGYTF. The full variable domain, with the rest looked up from reference TRBV7-9 and TRBJ1-2, is DTGVSQNPRHKITKRGQNVTFRCDPISEHNRLYWYRQTLGQGPEFLTYFQNEAQLEKSRLLSDRFSAERPKGSFSTLEIQRTEQGDSAMYLCASSLAGLYGYTFGSGTRLTVV.

This sequence joins TRBV6-5 and TRBJ2-7; TRBD1 aligns across 11 bases. V trimming: 4 bases; J trimming: 0 bases; junction bases outside the gene matches: 2. The CDR3 length is 15 residues. Germline lookup yields CDR1 MNHEY and CDR2 SVGAGI. The CDR3: CASSSGTGGSYEQYF. The CDR3, as DNA: TGTGCCAGCAGTTCCGGGACAGGGGGCTCCTACGAGCAGTACTTC.

J is TRBJ2-5 and V is TRBV9; a weak D match, TRBD2 (5 bases). V lost 0 bases to trimming and J lost 5 bases, with 17 bases between them. CDR3 length: 16 amino acids. CDR1 is SGDLS and CDR2 is YYNGEE in the germline V gene. CDR3 nucleotides: TGTGCCAGCAGCGTAGTCCCCGAATCGGGAAGGGAGACCCAGTACTTC. It yields the protein CASSVVPESGRETQYF.